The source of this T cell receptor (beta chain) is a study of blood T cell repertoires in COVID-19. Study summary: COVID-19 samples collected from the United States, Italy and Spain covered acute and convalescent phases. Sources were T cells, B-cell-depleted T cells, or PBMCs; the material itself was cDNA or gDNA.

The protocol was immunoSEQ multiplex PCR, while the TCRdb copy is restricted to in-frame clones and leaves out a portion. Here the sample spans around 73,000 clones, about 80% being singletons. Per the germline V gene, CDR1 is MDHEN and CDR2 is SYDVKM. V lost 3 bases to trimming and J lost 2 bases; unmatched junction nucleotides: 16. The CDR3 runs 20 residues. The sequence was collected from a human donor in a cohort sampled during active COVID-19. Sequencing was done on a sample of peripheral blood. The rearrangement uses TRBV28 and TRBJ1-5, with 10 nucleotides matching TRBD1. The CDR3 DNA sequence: TGTGCCAGCAGTTTTGTGTATGGGACAGGGGCCCAGTGGGGCAATCAGCCCCAGCATTTT. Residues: CASSFVYGTGAQWGNQPQHF.